The 3 T cell receptor beta chains below all came from one sample that was sequenced in a study of beta chain features in type 1 diabetes (dated by TCRdb to the late 2010s). The library was prepared using the immunoSEQ multiplex PCR assay. The entire amount of isolated RNA was reverse transcribed using the High Capacity cDNA Reverse Transcription Kit, so the sequenced TCRB transcripts were expressed ones. Imported from immuneACCESS, the table was reduced by TCRdb to in-frame sequences with V and J called. These copies leave out some clones; in studies compared against another copy, an unresolved V gene accounts for under half, and the cause of the remainder is not known. The sample has about 360,000 clones on record, over 10% of them singletons. The ten largest make up approximately 0.015% of the sample. The material sequenced was naive CD4+ T cells from blood. The cell subset or site label, as the study defines it: true naive CD4+ T cells. These receptors all come from a man aged 18 to 35 in good health.

V gene TRBV7-2 combines with J gene TRBJ2-4; D is unclear. Trimming took 2 bases from V and 5 from J, leaving 7 bases between them. CDR1 is SGHTA and CDR2 is FQGNSA in the germline V gene. CDR3 length: 13 residues. The CDR3: CASSLSPQNIQYF. The CDR3 region has the DNA TGTGCCAGCAGCTTATCTCCCCAAAACATTCAGTACTTC.

Only a few counts were recorded for this clone. The V and J genes are TRBV7-2 and TRBJ2-1; TRBD2 is a possible D gene (6 bases). Looked up from germline, CDR1 is SGHTA and CDR2 is FQGNSA. This CDR3 is built from 15 residues. Trimming removed 5 bases at V and 2 bases at J, with 13 bases between. For the CDR3, the DNA is TGTGCCAGCAGCCTGCGGGGAATCGCCTACAATGAGCAGTTCTTC. This sequence encodes CASSLRGIAYNEQFF.

This clone was seen a few times. V usage is TRBV2 and J usage is TRBJ2-2, with 8 bases matching TRBD2. The J segment lost 7 bases and the V segment lost 6 bases, leaving 10 bases of the junction unmatched. Germline V gene data show CDR1 as SNHLY and CDR2 as FYNNEI. CDR3 length: 15 amino acids. The CDR3 DNA reads TGTGCCAGCAGATGGGCTAGCGGGTCGAGCGGGGAGCTGTTTTTT. Amino acid sequence: CASRWASGSSGELFF.